The 26 T cell receptor beta chains listed next were all sequenced from one sample in a study of cytomegalovirus exposure and HLA in healthy donors. A multiplex PCR was run with 60 Vbeta primers and 13 Jbeta primers. Using immunoSEQ multiplex PCR, the repertoire was profiled, and TCRdb retains in-frame clones only, with some absent. The sample yields roughly 150,000 clones, roughly 87% seen once. The sample was PBMCs. The source of these receptors is a girl under 18 in good health and CMV-seropositive.

The rearrangement links TRBV18 to TRBJ1-2, with TRBD1 matching 7 bases. Germline CDR1 and CDR2: KGHSH and LQKENI. The CDR3 contains 13 residues. The trim removed 3 bases at V and 6 bases at J, leaving 4 bases unmatched. CDR3 sequence reads: CASSPLDRDGYTF. The CDR3 region has the DNA TGTGCCAGCTCACCCTTAGACAGGGATGGCTACACCTTC.

J is TRBJ2-7 and V is TRBV10-3; 9 bases fit TRBD1. This CDR3 contains 13 residues. CDR1 ENHRY and CDR2 SYGVKD come from the germline V gene. The V gene end was trimmed by 10 bases and the J gene end by 5 bases; junction bases not matched to a gene: 9. The CDR3 region is CASTRDRVDEQYF. Written as DNA, the CDR3 is TGTGCCAGCACGCGGGACAGGGTCGACGAGCAGTACTTC.

The chain employs TRBV2 and TRBJ2-1; 8 bases line up with TRBD2. This CDR3 region has 15 residues. J gave up 2 bases and V 5 bases, and 5 bases lay outside the gene matches. Germline CDR1 and CDR2: SNHLY and FYNNEI. The CDR3 here is CASSQLSGAYNEQFF. The CDR3, as DNA: TGTGCCAGCAGTCAACTTAGCGGGGCCTACAATGAGCAGTTCTTC.

This clone was detected only a few times. This chain uses TRBV6-5 with TRBJ1-1; D possibly corresponds to TRBD1 (5 bases). This CDR3 is 14 amino acids long. The V gene's germline CDR1 is MNHEY and CDR2 SVGAGI. V was cut by 7 bases and J by 1 base, with 13 bases left in between. DNA for the CDR3: TGTGCCAGCACCTTACGGCAGGGGAACACTGAAGCTTTCTTT. This encodes CASTLRQGNTEAFF.

The chain recombines TRBV11-3 with TRBJ2-3; 7 nucleotides align to TRBD1. Unmatched junction bases numbered 9, after V lost 8 bases and J lost 4 bases. The germline V gene encodes CDR1 SGHNT and CDR2 YENEEA. The CDR3 loop spans 14 amino acids. CDR3 bases: TGTGCCAGCTCACCGGGACAGCACTCAGATACGCAGTATTTT. This gives the protein CASSPGQHSDTQYF.

V usage is TRBV30 and J usage is TRBJ2-7; a possible D gene is TRBD1 (6 bases). The V gene lost 0 bases and the J gene lost 4 bases, with 16 bases spanning the gap. Germline V CDR1 and CDR2: GTSNPN, SVGIG (reference sequence). The CDR3 length is 15 residues. CDR3 sequence (DNA): TGTGCCTGGAGTGTTCGGCAGGGGATTGGATACGAGCAGTACTTC. Translating it yields CAWSVRQGIGYEQYF.

This clone was counted a few times. J is TRBJ2-7 and V is TRBV28; perhaps TRBD2 as D (7 bases). This CDR3 has 15 residues. The V and J ends lost 4 bases and 1 base respectively, with 14 bases between them. Germline V lookup: CDR1 MDHEN, CDR2 SYDVKM. The CDR3 reads CASSSRRGLSYEQYF. Here the CDR3 DNA reads TGTGCCAGCAGTTCCAGGCGGGGGCTTTCCTACGAGCAGTACTTC.

This clone is a singleton in its sample. The chain recombines TRBV4-1 with TRBJ1-5, with D maybe TRBD1 (6 bases). This CDR3 comprises 15 residues. Germline V lookup: CDR1 MGHRA, CDR2 YSYEKL. V shed 4 bases and J shed 4 bases, with 14 bases lying between them. The CDR3, as DNA: TGCGCCAGCAGCCTTGATCCAGGGGAAAATCAGCCCCAGCATTTT. Protein: CASSLDPGENQPQHF.

The rearrangement uses TRBV9 and TRBJ2-5, with D possibly TRBD1 on 6 matching bases. The CDR3 has 15 amino acids. Germline CDR1 is SGDLS and CDR2 is YYNGEE. Trimming removed 0 bases from V and 1 base from J, with 10 bases in between. The DNA for the CDR3 is TGTGCCAGCAGCGTAGGGGGGACAAGCCAAGAGACCCAGTACTTC. This sequence encodes CASSVGGTSQETQYF.

V usage is TRBV21-1 and J usage is TRBJ2-1; the table's D gene call, TRBD1, was not cross checked with the DNA. TRBV21-1 is annotated as a pseudogene. This CDR3 is built from 15 residues. CDR3 sequence (DNA): TGTGCCAGCAGCCCGGGACAACGATCTTACAATGAGCAGTTCTTC. Its protein product is CASSPGQRSYNEQFF.

The genes are TRBV19 and TRBJ2-3; a possible D gene is TRBD1 (5 bases). The CDR3 length is 15 residues. V was cut by 1 base and J by 1 base, with 9 bases left in between. CDR1 is LNHDA, CDR2 SQIVND, per germline (reference sequence). The CDR3 sequence: CASSIVDSRTDTQYF. As DNA, the CDR3 is TGTGCCAGTAGTATAGTCGACAGCCGCACAGATACGCAGTATTTT.

The gene calls are TRBV28 and TRBJ2-4, with TRBD1 identical over 7 bases. Germline lookup yields CDR1 MDHEN and CDR2 SYDVKM. Trimming cost V 6 bases and J 6 bases; bases outside gene matches: 8. The CDR3 runs to 14 residues. DNA for the CDR3: TGTGCCAGCAGGACAGGGCGCGCCGGAAACATTCAGTACTTC. Its protein is CASRTGRAGNIQYF.

This chain links TRBV30 with TRBJ2-1, with a possible D match to TRBD2 (5 bases). The CDR3 spans 14 residues. The germline V gene encodes CDR1 GTSNPN and CDR2 SVGIG (reference sequence). Trimming shortened V by 2 bases and J by 8 bases, and 16 bases separated the two germline ends. CDR3 in DNA: TGTGCCTGGAGTCTAACTAGGGTCCTTGATGAGCAGTTCTTC. Its translation is CAWSLTRVLDEQFF.

The genes are TRBV11-1 and TRBJ2-7; 10 bases match TRBD1. Per the germline V gene, CDR1 is SGHAT and CDR2 is FQDESV (reference sequence). The CDR3 is made up of 17 amino acids. With V trimmed by 1 base and J by 2 bases, 8 bases remained unmatched. The CDR3 protein is CASSLGQGTGEPYEQYF. CDR3 nucleotide sequence: TGTGCCAGCAGCTTAGGACAGGGGACAGGGGAACCCTACGAGCAGTACTTC.

The chain carries TRBV30 and TRBJ2-1; 7 bases agree with TRBD2. Germline V gene sequence: CDR1 GTSNPN, CDR2 SVGIG (reference sequence). V trimming: 0 bases; J trimming: 6 bases; junction bases outside the gene matches: 2. This CDR3 comprises 13 residues. The CDR3 nucleotides are TGTGCCTGGAGTGTAGGCGGGAGCAATGAGCAGTTCTTC. Translation gives CAWSVGGSNEQFF.

This rearrangement joins TRBV4-1 to TRBJ2-7; perhaps TRBD2 as D (6 bases). Trimming shortened V by 1 base and J by 3 bases, and 13 bases separated the two germline ends. Germline V lookup: CDR1 MGHRA, CDR2 YSYEKL. This CDR3 has 15 residues. CDR3 residues: CASSQVVEGYYEQYF. CDR3 sequence (DNA): TGCGCCAGCAGCCAAGTCGTGGAGGGATACTACGAGCAGTACTTC.

The chain links TRBV29-1 to TRBJ1-2, with a possible D match to TRBD1 (5 bases). V was cut by 6 bases and J by 5 bases, with 10 bases left in between. Germline V lookup: CDR1 SQVTM, CDR2 ANQGSEA. The CDR3 contains 11 residues. The CDR3 region is CSVGGGYGYTF. CDR3 nucleotide sequence: TGCAGCGTCGGGGGAGGGTATGGCTACACCTTC. Using reference TRBV29-1 and TRBJ1-2 for the parts outside the CDR3, the full variable domain is SAVISQKPSRDICQRGTSLTIQCQVDSQVTMMFWYRQQPGQSLTLIATANQGSEATYESGFVIDKFPISRPNLTFSTLTVSNMSPEDSSIYLCSVGGGYGYTFGSGTRLTVV.

The chain uses TRBV5-1 and TRBJ2-3, with TRBD2 matching 10 bases. Germline assignment: CDR1 SGHRS and CDR2 YFSETQ. Trimming cost V 0 bases and J 7 bases; bases outside gene matches: 5. This CDR3 region has 15 residues. CDR3 DNA: TGCGCCAGCAGCTTGGTGGCTAGCGGGGGTCATACGCAGTATTTT. This encodes CASSLVASGGHTQYF.

This chain links TRBV28 with TRBJ2-5; 8 bases are shared with TRBD1. The germline CDR1 and CDR2 sequences are MDHEN and SYDVKM. Unmatched junction bases numbered 7, after V lost 6 bases and J lost 4 bases. This CDR3 region has 14 residues. The CDR3 region is CASSPFDRGETQYF. As DNA, the CDR3 is TGTGCCAGCAGCCCCTTCGACAGGGGAGAGACCCAGTACTTC.

This chain uses TRBV25-1 with TRBJ1-5; D call uncertain. Germline CDR1 MGHDK, CDR2 SYGVNS. The CDR3 consists of 16 residues. V was trimmed by 1 base and J by 6 bases, leaving 16 bases between them. In DNA form, the CDR3 reads TGTGCCAGCAGTGAATCTGGCAGAAGCGGCAGTCAGCCCCAGCATTTT. Translation gives CASSESGRSGSQPQHF.

The V call is TRBV4-1, the J call TRBJ2-5; D is possibly TRBD2 (6 bases). The CDR3 runs to 15 residues. CDR1 is MGHRA and CDR2 is YSYEKL in the germline V gene. V shed 7 bases and J shed 1 base, with 16 bases lying between them. The CDR3 DNA is TGCGCCAGCACCCCCGAACCGGGGGTCCAAGAGACCCAGTACTTC. It codes for CASTPEPGVQETQYF.

This chain joins TRBV18 and TRBJ1-4; 7 bases map to TRBD1. Per the germline V gene, CDR1 is KGHSH and CDR2 is LQKENI. Unmatched junction bases numbered 5, after V lost 5 bases and J lost 5 bases. CDR3 size: 14 residues. The DNA for the CDR3 is TGTGCCAGCTCATCACAGGGGAGGAATGAAAAACTGTTTTTT. It translates to CASSSQGRNEKLFF.

The CDR3 reads CASSSGQRTYEQYF. CDR3 nucleotides: TGTGCCAGCAGCTCGGGACAGCGTACCTACGAGCAGTACTTC. The rearrangement joins TRBV27 to TRBJ2-7; 7 bases map to TRBD1. V was clipped by 6 bases and J by 2 bases; unmatched bases: 7. Germline V gives CDR1 MNHEY, CDR2 SMNVEV (reference sequence). CDR3 length equals 14 residues.

V gene TRBV7-3 combines with J gene TRBJ2-3; the match to TRBD2 covers 13 bases. The V gene's germline CDR1 is SGHTA and CDR2 FQGTGA. J gave up 5 bases and V 4 bases, and 9 bases lay outside the gene matches. The CDR3 is made up of 17 amino acids. The CDR3 protein is CASSSGLAGDWKDTQYF. DNA for the CDR3: TGTGCCAGCAGCTCCGGACTAGCGGGGGATTGGAAAGATACGCAGTATTTT.

This clone was recorded a few times. This chain links TRBV2 with TRBJ2-3; the match to TRBD1 covers 8 bases. Trimming removed 6 bases from V and 2 bases from J; junction bases left unmatched: 22. The germline V gene encodes CDR1 SNHLY and CDR2 FYNNEI. CDR3 size: 20 residues. The CDR3 protein is CASSPPLGQGPGATTDTQYF. The CDR3, as DNA: TGTGCCAGCAGCCCCCCCCTCGGACAGGGCCCCGGAGCGACCACAGATACGCAGTATTTT.

A single count supports this clone. The chain joins TRBV5-4 to TRBJ2-5, with D perhaps matching TRBD1 (6 bases). The length of the CDR3 is 14 residues. Trimming cost V 1 base and J 0 bases, with 7 bases left between them. The germline gives CDR1 SGHNT, CDR2 YYREEE (reference sequence). The DNA of the CDR3 is TGTGCCAGCAGCTTGAGGGACAACCAAGAGACCCAGTACTTC. Its translation is CASSLRDNQETQYF.